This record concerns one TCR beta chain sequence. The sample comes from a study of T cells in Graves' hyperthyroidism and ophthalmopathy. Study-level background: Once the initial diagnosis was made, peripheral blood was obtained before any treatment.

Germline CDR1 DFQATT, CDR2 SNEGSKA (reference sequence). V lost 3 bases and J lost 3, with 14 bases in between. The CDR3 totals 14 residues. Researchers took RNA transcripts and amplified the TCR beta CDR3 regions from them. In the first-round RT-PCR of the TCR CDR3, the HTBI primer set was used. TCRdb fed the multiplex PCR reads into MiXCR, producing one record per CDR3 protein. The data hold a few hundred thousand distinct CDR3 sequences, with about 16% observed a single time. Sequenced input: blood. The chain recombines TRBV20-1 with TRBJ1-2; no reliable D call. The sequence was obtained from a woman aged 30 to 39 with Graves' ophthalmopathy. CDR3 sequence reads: CSASTGAQDYGYTF. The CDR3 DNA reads TGCAGTGCTAGTACCGGTGCTCAGGACTATGGCTACACCTTC.